One sample yielded the 6 T cell receptor beta chains listed below, sequenced in a study of T cells after yellow fever vaccination. Via MiXCR, TCRdb re-called the 5' RACE reads, giving one row per CDR3 protein. The data contain some 150,000 distinct CDR3 sequences, over 7% of them singletons. Sequenced material: CD8+ T cells sorted from PBMCs, taken 45 days after the yellow fever booster vaccination. The receptors derive from a man between 18 and 29 years old who received the YFV17D yellow fever vaccine.

This clonotype was counted only a few times. V and J are TRBV6-2 or TRBV6-3 and TRBJ1-3; D not certain. Looked up from germline, CDR1 is MNHEY and CDR2 is SVGEGT. V was pared by 4 bases and J by 0 bases, with 10 bases between. The CDR3 consists of 15 residues. The CDR3 sequence: CASSSGRTSGNTIYF. The CDR3 DNA follows: TGTGCCAGCAGTTCTGGACGGACCTCTGGAAACACCATATATTTT.

The chain links TRBV7-6 to TRBJ2-3, with 9 bases that match TRBD1. Germline CDR1 and CDR2: SGHVS and FNYEAQ. V gave up 5 bases and J gave up 1 base; unmatched junction bases: 4. There are 15 residues in the CDR3. The CDR3 region is CASSPRDRGTDTQYF. Written as DNA, the CDR3 is TGTGCCAGCAGCCCCCGGGACAGGGGCACAGATACGCAGTATTTT.

This clonotype has a handful of counts. The chain joins TRBV18 to TRBJ2-1; D may be TRBD1 (5 bases). V was cut by 0 bases and J by 8 bases, with 11 bases left in between. CDR1 and CDR2 (germline): KGHSH, LQKENI. The CDR3 has 14 residues. The CDR3 DNA sequence: TGTGCCAGCTCACCACCGGGCAGGGCTGATGAGCAGTTCTTC. Protein sequence: CASSPPGRADEQFF.

J is TRBJ1-1 and V is TRBV27; D gene unclear. The CDR3 is 15 amino acids. Looked up from germline, CDR1 is MNHEY and CDR2 is SMNVEV (reference sequence). V lost 0 bases and J 0 bases, leaving 8 bases between the germline ends. As DNA, the CDR3 is TGTGCCAGCAGTTTATCCGGGAACGTGAACACTGAAGCTTTCTTT. Amino acid sequence: CASSLSGNVNTEAFF.

A few counts support this clonotype. The chain is built from TRBV12-3 or TRBV12-4 and TRBJ2-3; D ambiguous. There are 13 residues in the CDR3. V was cut by 7 bases and J by 2 bases, with 10 bases left in between. DNA of the CDR3: TGTGCCAGCACTTTTGGGCCCACAGATACGCAGTATTTT. Translation: CASTFGPTDTQYF.

The chain employs TRBV27 and TRBJ2-4; D unresolved. This CDR3 is built from 15 residues. With 5 bases removed from V and 8 bases from J, the gap between germline ends came to 19 bases. Germline lookup yields CDR1 MNHEY and CDR2 SMNVEV (reference sequence). This CDR3 reads CASSPTGLPGHIQYF. Here the CDR3 DNA reads TGTGCCAGCAGTCCAACGGGCCTCCCCGGGCACATTCAGTACTTC.